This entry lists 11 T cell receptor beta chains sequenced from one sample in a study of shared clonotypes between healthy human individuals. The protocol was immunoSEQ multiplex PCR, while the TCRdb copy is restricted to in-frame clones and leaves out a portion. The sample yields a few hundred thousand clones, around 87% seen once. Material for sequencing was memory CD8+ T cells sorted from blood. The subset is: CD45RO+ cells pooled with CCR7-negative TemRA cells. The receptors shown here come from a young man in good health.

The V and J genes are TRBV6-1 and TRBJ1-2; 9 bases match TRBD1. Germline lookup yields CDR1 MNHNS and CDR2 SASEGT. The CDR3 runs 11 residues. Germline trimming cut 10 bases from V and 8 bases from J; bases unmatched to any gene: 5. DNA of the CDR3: TGTGCCAACAGGGGGCGGAAGGGCTACACCTTC. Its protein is CANRGRKGYTF.

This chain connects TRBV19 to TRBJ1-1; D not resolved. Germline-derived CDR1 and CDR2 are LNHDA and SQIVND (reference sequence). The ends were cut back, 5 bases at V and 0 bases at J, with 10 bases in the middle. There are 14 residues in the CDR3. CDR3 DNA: TGTGCCAGTAGTCATGCCGCATTGAACACTGAAGCTTTCTTT. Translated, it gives CASSHAALNTEAFF.

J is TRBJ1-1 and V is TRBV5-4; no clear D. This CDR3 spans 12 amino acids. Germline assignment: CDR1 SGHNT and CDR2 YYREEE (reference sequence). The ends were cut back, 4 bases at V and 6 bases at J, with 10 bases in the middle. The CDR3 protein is CASSTGKAEAFF. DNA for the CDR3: TGTGCCAGCAGCACGGGTAAGGCTGAAGCTTTCTTT.

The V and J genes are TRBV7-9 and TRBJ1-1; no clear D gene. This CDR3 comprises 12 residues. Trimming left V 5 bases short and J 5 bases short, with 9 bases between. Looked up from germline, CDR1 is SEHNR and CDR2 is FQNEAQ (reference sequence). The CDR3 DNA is TGTGCCAGCAGCCCCCTGTGGACTGAAGCTTTCTTT. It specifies CASSPLWTEAFF.

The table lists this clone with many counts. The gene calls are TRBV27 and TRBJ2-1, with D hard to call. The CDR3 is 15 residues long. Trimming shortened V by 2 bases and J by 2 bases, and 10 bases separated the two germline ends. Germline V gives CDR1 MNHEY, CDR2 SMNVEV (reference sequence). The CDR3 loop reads CASSLETLPYNEQFF. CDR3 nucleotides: TGTGCCAGCAGTTTAGAGACCCTTCCCTACAATGAGCAGTTCTTC.

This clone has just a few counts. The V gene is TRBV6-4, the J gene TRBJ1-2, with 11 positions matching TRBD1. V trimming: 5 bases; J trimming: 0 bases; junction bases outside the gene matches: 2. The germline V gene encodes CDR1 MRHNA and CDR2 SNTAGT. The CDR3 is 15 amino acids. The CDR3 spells CASSKGQGANYGYTF. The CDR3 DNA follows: TGTGCCAGCAGTAAGGGACAGGGGGCTAACTATGGCTACACCTTC.

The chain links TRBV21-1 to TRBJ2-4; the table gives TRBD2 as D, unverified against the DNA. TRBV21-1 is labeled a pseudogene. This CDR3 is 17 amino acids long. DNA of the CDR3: TGTGCCATCCTACTCCCGGACCTCCGGAGGGGCAAAAACATTCAGTACTTC. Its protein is CAILLPDLRRGKNIQYF.

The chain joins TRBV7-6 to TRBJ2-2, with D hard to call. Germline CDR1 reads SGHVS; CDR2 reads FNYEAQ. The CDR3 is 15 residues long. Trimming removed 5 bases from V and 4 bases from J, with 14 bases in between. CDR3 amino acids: CASSTTSAFTGELFF. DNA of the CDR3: TGTGCCAGCAGCACAACCTCGGCCTTCACCGGGGAGCTGTTTTTT.

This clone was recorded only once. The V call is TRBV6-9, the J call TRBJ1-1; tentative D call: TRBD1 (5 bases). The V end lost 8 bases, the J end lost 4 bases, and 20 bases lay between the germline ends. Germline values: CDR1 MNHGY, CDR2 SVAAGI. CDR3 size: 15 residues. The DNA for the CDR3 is TGTGCCAGCCGAAGAAAGACAGTAAGGGGCACTGAAGCTTTCTTT. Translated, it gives CASRRKTVRGTEAFF.

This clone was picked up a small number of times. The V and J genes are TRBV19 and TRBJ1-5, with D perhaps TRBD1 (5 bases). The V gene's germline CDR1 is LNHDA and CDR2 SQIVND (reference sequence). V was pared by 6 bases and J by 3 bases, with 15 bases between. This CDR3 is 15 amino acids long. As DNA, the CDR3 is TGTGCCAGTAGCTGGGGGGACGGAGTCAATCAGCCCCAGCATTTT. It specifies CASSWGDGVNQPQHF.

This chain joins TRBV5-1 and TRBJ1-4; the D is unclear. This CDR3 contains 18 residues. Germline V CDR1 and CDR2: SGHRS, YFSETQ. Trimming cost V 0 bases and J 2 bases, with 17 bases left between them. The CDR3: CASSLVPRRSGTNEKLFF. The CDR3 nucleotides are TGCGCCAGCAGCTTGGTTCCCAGGAGAAGTGGGACTAATGAAAAACTGTTTTTT.